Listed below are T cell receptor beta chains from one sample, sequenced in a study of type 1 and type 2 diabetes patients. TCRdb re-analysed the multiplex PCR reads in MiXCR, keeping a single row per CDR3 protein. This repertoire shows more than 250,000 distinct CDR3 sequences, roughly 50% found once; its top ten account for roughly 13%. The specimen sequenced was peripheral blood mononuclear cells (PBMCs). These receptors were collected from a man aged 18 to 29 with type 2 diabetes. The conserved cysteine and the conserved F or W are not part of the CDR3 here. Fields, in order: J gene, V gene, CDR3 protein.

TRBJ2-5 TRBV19 ASSIGGRVQETQY
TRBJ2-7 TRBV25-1 ASSEFKGVPGEQY
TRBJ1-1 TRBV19 ASSRRGQAEAF
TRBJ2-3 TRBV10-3 AIGQAGVKDTQY
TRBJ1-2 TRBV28 ASSLSGTDAIHYGYT
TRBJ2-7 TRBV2 ASSPHPTGSRYEQY
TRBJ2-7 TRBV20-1 SAHPTDSYEQY
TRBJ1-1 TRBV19 ASSIQGGQTNIEAF
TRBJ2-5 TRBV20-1 SASPLQRGTQETQY
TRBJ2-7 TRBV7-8 ASSPNNYEQY